What follows are 6 T cell receptor beta chains derived from one specimen sequenced in a study of beta chain features in type 1 diabetes. The entirety of the isolated RNA underwent reverse transcription, so expressed TCRB transcripts were sequenced. Clones were sequenced by immunoSEQ multiplex PCR, and TCRdb holds only the in-frame ones, with some missing. Of around 19,000 clones listed, 50% are singletons. The sequenced sample consisted of stem cell memory CD4+ T cells from blood. Source of these receptors: a man in his late teens or twenties in good health.

CDR3 residues: CASSHPGRDDIQYF. The CDR3 nucleotides are TGTGCCAGCAGCCACCCGGGCAGGGATGACATTCAGTACTTC. This rearrangement joins TRBV7-9 to TRBJ2-4; weak D call: TRBD1 (5 bases). Trimming left V 5 bases short and J 8 bases short, with 16 bases between. CDR1 SEHNR and CDR2 FQNEAQ come from the germline V gene (reference sequence). The CDR3 has 14 residues.

This chain uses TRBV7-3 with TRBJ2-7; D uncertain. The V gene lost 2 bases and the J gene lost 5 bases, with 10 bases spanning the gap. The germline V gene encodes CDR1 SGHTA and CDR2 FQGTGA. CDR3 size: 13 residues. In DNA, the CDR3 is TGTGCCAGCAGCTTAGGAGTACCTAACGAGCAGTACTTC. This encodes CASSLGVPNEQYF. The variable domain in full, with the rest retrieved from reference TRBV7-3 and TRBJ2-7, is GAGVSQTPSNKVTEKGKYVELRCDPISGHTALYWYRQSLGQGPEFLIYFQGTGAADDSGLPNDRFFAVRPEGSVSTLKIQRTERGDSAVYLCASSLGVPNEQYFGPGTRLTVT.

This chain connects TRBV29-1 to TRBJ1-2; 9 bases are shared with TRBD1. J was trimmed by 6 bases and V by 3 bases; bases with no gene match: 11. This CDR3 comprises 15 residues. Looked up from germline, CDR1 is SQVTM and CDR2 is ANQGSEA. CDR3 DNA sequence: TGCAGCGTTGAGATAAGGGACAGGGTGGTGGATGGCTACACCTTC. It encodes CSVEIRDRVVDGYTF.

This clone has a handful of counts. The V gene is TRBV7-2, the J gene TRBJ2-3; 13 bases line up with TRBD2. This CDR3 has 15 amino acids. The germline CDR1 and CDR2 sequences are SGHTA and FQGNSA. J was trimmed by 5 bases and V by 5 bases; bases with no gene match: 4. CDR3 coding DNA: TGTGCCAGCAGCCCGGGACTAGCGGGACAAGATACGCAGTATTTT. This translates into CASSPGLAGQDTQYF.

This clone was found a few times. The V and J genes are TRBV5-6 and TRBJ2-7; TRBD1 agrees at 7 bases. The CDR3 is made up of 14 amino acids. Unmatched junction bases numbered 8, after V lost 7 bases and J lost 1 base. Germline-derived CDR1 and CDR2 are SGHDT and YYEEEE. Here the CDR3 reads CASGPWTGSYEQYF. The CDR3 DNA reads TGTGCCAGCGGCCCATGGACAGGTTCCTACGAGCAGTACTTC.

This chain connects TRBV28 to TRBJ1-1; D is unresolved. Germline-derived CDR1 and CDR2 are MDHEN and SYDVKM. CDR3 length: 17 residues. Trimming cost V 3 bases and J 5 bases, with 22 bases left between them. The CDR3: CASSFVKERAWRTEAFF. The CDR3 nucleotides read TGTGCCAGCAGTTTCGTCAAGGAACGGGCCTGGAGGACTGAAGCTTTCTTT.